This T cell receptor (beta chain) was captured by sequencing in a study of T cells after posttransplantation cyclophosphamide. A marrow graft followed busulfan-fludarabine conditioning, with cyclophosphamide on days +3 and +4. With respect to this clone: Its antigen is unknown.

Profiled with immunoSEQ multiplex PCR; TCRdb holds only in-frame clones, not every one. In the table there are over 2,500 clones, 70% to 80% of which are singletons. Notes on the study in general: Donor-recipient repertoire similarity was low at 1-2 months, rising over year one. TRB overlap between skin or GI tissue T cells and blood was limited. Recipient CMV seropositivity and CMV reactivation strongly tracked TRB clonality.

The TCR comes from a male patient aged 55 to 69 who received an allogeneic stem cell transplant from a related donor and was CMV-positive. The graft donor may account for some of the T cells. Sample: PBMCs, taken about 190 days after allogeneic stem cell transplant with posttransplant cyclophosphamide.

CDR3: CASRPDRGGELFF. The CDR3 nucleotides read TGTGCCAGCAGGCCTGACAGGGGCGGGGAGCTGTTTTTT. V usage is TRBV27 and J usage is TRBJ2-2, with 8 bases that match TRBD1. Germline CDR1 MNHEY, CDR2 SMNVEV (reference sequence). V lost 6 bases to trimming and J lost 7 bases; unmatched junction nucleotides: 4. CDR3 length: 13 amino acids.